This T cell receptor (beta chain) is drawn from a study of blood T cell repertoires in COVID-19. Whole-study context: The United States, Italy and Spain provided the acute and convalescent COVID-19 samples. PBMCs, B-cell-depleted T cells, or T cells were the source of the cDNA or gDNA that made up the material.

Trimming stripped 2 bases from V and 1 base from J, with 11 bases between. The germline V gene encodes CDR1 ENHRY and CDR2 SYGVKD. The CDR3 totals 16 residues. The table came from immunoSEQ multiplex PCR; TCRdb's copy has only in-frame clones and leaves some out. Of 160,000 or so clones in the sample, about 87% are singletons; the top ten hold about 1.4%. Sequencing was done on a sample of peripheral blood. The chain uses TRBV10-3 and TRBJ2-2, with D maybe TRBD1 (6 bases). This TCR was recovered from a woman between 45 and 60 years old with acute or convalescent COVID-19. The CDR3 DNA reads as TGTGCCATCAGTGAGACAGGGTACGAGAACACCGGGGAGCTGTTTTTT. It specifies CAISETGYENTGELFF.